These T cell receptor beta chains were read from a single sample in a study of CD4 T cells in relation to SARS-CoV-2 and coronaviruses. Assay used: immunoSEQ multiplex PCR; TCRdb lists only in-frame clones, some missing. The sample has 50,000 to 70,000 clones; around 86% are singletons. The sample taken for sequencing was memory CD4+ T cells from PBMCs. These receptors were collected from a human donor in good health. The CDR3 runs from the conserved cysteine through the conserved F or W. Each record gives: clone size, D gene, J gene, V gene, CDR3 DNA, CDR3 protein. A D gene is named only where the DNA matches it firmly. Rows may omit the clone size; those that give it use once, few, many or a size class.

once	NA	TRBJ2-3	TRBV18	TGTGCCACGACATCTGGGGAGTGGGCCTCAGATACGCAGTATTTT	CATTSGEWASDTQYF
once	TRBD2	TRBJ2-7	TRBV28	TGTGCCACCATCGGGACTAGCGGTTCCTACGAGCAGTACTTC	CATIGTSGSYEQYF
NA	TRBD2	TRBJ2-1	TRBV11-2	TGTGCCAGCAGCTTAGCGGGAGGCAATACCTACAATGAGCAGTTCTTC	CASSLAGGNTYNEQFF
NA	NA	TRBJ1-1	TRBV11-3	TGTGCCAGCAGCGTGGGACGGGCGAACACTGAAGCTTTCTTT	CASSVGRANTEAFF
NA	NA	TRBJ2-4	TRBV28	TGTGCCTGCACCGGGGGAAACATTCAGTACTTC	CACTGGNIQYF
NA	NA	TRBJ1-6	TRBV30	TGTGCCTGGAGTCTTCCCTATTCACCCCTCCACTTT	CAWSLPYSPLHF
NA	NA	TRBJ1-1	TRBV5-1	TGCGCCAGCAGCTTGACCGGGGCCAACACTGAAGCTTTCTTT	CASSLTGANTEAFF
NA	NA	TRBJ1-2	TRBV12-3/TRBV12-4	TGTGCCAGCAGTCGGATCTATGGCTACACCTTC	CASSRIYGYTF
NA	NA	TRBJ2-2	TRBV7-9	TGTGCCAGCAGCCTGTTTACCGGGAGCACCCAGGACACCGGGGAGCTGTTTTTT	CASSLFTGSTQDTGELFF
NA	NA	TRBJ2-7	TRBV28	TGTGCCAGCAGTCGGACGACCGGGTGGGACGGACATTCCTACGAGCAGTACTTC	CASSRTTGWDGHSYEQYF
NA	NA	TRBJ1-2	TRBV5-1	TGCGCCAGTTACCCGGGGGGGGCTGCCTATGGCTACACCTTC	CASYPGGAAYGYTF
NA	NA	TRBJ1-2	TRBV2	TGTGCCAGCACCCGGGAGACGGGCTATGGCTACACCTTC	CASTRETGYGYTF
few	NA	TRBJ1-5	TRBV3-1/TRBV3-2	TGTGCCAGCAGCCGAGGTGAGACCTATAATCAGCCCCAGCATTTT	CASSRGETYNQPQHF
NA	NA	TRBJ2-7	TRBV27	TGTGCCAGCAGGCCATTACACCGGGAGCGGCGGGGTGAGCAGTACTTC	CASRPLHRERRGEQYF
NA	NA	TRBJ2-5	TRBV7-9	TGTGCCAGCAACCTCCCGCCCCAAGAGACCCAGTACTTC	CASNLPPQETQYF
NA	NA	TRBJ1-1	TRBV27	TGTGCCAGCAGTTTCCGGGGGGGCCCCCTCTCGAACACTGAAGCTTTCTTT	CASSFRGGPLSNTEAFF
NA	NA	TRBJ2-7	TRBV18	TGTGCCAGCTCACCACGAGGGGGTTACGAGCAGTACTTC	CASSPRGGYEQYF
NA	NA	TRBJ2-5	TRBV5-4	TGTGCCAGCAGCTCCGGGGTGGGCGAAGAGACCCAGTACTTC	CASSSGVGEETQYF
NA	TRBD1	TRBJ1-6	TRBV6-6	TGTGCCAGCAGTTCGGGACAGTTCTCTTCACCCCTCCACTTT	CASSSGQFSSPLHF
NA	NA	TRBJ2-2	TRBV19	TGTGCCAGTAGTATATGGGGAGACACCGGGGAGCTGTTTTTT	CASSIWGDTGELFF
NA	NA	TRBJ2-7	TRBV5-4	TGTGCCAGCAGCTTGGGGCCGCTACGAACCTCCTACGAGCAGTACTTC	CASSLGPLRTSYEQYF
once	NA	TRBJ1-5	TRBV5-4	TGTGCCAGCAGCTTGGACAGTACCGGGACCCAGCATTTT	CASSLDSTGTQHF
NA	NA	TRBJ1-4	TRBV24-1	TGTGCCACCAGTGATAGACAGGACCAAAAACTGTTTTTT	CATSDRQDQKLFF
NA	NA	TRBJ2-1	TRBV6-4	TGTGCCAGCAGTGTCGACTCACAAGGCCCCCAGTTCTTC	CASSVDSQGPQFF
NA	NA	TRBJ1-3	TRBV19	TGTGCCAGCCACTCGGGAATGTTCTCTGGAAACACCATATATTTT	CASHSGMFSGNTIYF
NA	TRBD2	TRBJ2-7	TRBV7-2	TGTGCCAGCAGCTTCGGACTAGCGGGAGCCTACGAGCAGTACTTC	CASSFGLAGAYEQYF
NA	NA	TRBJ1-1	TRBV20-1	TGCAGTGCTAGAAATGCGGCTGAAGCTTTCTTT	CSARNAAEAFF